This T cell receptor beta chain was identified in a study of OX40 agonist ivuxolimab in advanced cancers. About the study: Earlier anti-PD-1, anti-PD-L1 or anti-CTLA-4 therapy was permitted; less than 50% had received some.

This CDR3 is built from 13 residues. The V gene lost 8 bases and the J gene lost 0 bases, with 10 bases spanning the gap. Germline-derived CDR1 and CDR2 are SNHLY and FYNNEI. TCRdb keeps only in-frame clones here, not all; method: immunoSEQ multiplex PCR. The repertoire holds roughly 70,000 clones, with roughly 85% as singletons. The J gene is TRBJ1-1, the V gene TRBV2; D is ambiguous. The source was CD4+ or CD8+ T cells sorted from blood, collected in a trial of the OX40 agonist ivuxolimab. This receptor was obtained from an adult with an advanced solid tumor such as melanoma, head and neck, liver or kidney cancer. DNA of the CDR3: TGTGCCAGCTCTACAGCGATGAACACTGAAGCTTTCTTT. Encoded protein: CASSTAMNTEAFF. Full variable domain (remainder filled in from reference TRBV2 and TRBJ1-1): EPEVTQTPSHQVTQMGQEVILRCVPISNHLYFYWYRQILGQKVEFLVSFYNNEISEKSEIFDDQFSVERPDGSNFTLKIRSTKLEDSAMYFCASSTAMNTEAFFGQGTRLTVV.